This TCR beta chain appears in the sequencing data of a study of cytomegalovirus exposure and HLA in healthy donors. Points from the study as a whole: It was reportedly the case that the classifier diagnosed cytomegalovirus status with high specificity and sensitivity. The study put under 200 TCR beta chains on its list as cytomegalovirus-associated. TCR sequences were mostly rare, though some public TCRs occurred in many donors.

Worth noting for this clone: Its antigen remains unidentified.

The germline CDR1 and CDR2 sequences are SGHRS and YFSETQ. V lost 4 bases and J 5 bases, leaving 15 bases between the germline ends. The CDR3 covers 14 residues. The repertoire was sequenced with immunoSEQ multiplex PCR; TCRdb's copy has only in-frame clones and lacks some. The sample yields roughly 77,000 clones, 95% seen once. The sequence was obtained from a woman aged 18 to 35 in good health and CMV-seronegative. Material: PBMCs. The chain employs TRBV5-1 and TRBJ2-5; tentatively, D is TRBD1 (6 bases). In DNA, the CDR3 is TGCGCCAGCAGCATCCCCCAGGGGACGGAGACCCAGTACTTC. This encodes CASSIPQGTETQYF.